A single sample gave rise to the 15 T cell receptor beta chains below, sequenced in a study of T cells after posttransplantation cyclophosphamide. Clones were read by immunoSEQ multiplex PCR, and TCRdb kept only the in-frame ones, dropping some. Of more than 30,000 clones listed, over 80% are singletons. The naive gate required viable CD3+CD4+ or CD3+CD8+ cells with CCR7+CD45RA+CD45RO-CD95-CD27+CD28+ phenotype. The sample consisted of naive CD4+ T cells sorted from PBMCs. The receptor source for this set is a woman aged 55-69 years in good health, CMV-negative, and a related stem cell transplant donor.

CDR3 residues: CASSLVTSAGRETQYF. The CDR3 bases are TGTGCCAGCAGCTTAGTAACCTCGGCAGGGCGCGAGACCCAGTACTTC. The chain combines TRBV7-2 with TRBJ2-5; the D gene is possibly TRBD1 (5 bases). Germline V gene data show CDR1 as SGHTA and CDR2 as FQGNSA. V lost 1 base, J lost 5 bases, and 17 bases lay in between. This CDR3 region has 16 residues.

The rearrangement links TRBV12-2 to TRBJ2-3; TRBD1 is the table's D call and was not checked against the DNA. TRBV12-2 is given as a pseudogene. The CDR3 contains 18 residues. The DNA for the CDR3 is TGTGCAAGTCGCTTAGCTAAGTTCGTGAGGGGGCGGGCAGATACGCAGTATTTT. It specifies CASRLAKFVRGRADTQYF.

The chain couples TRBV7-8 to TRBJ1-2, with D possibly being TRBD1 (6 bases). CDR3 size: 12 residues. Germline V gene lookup returns CDR1 SGHVS and CDR2 FQNEAQ. Trimming left V 3 bases short and J 4 bases short, with 6 bases between. In DNA, the CDR3 is TGTGCCAGCAGCTTGGACAGCTATGGCTACACCTTC. Amino acid sequence: CASSLDSYGYTF.

The J gene is TRBJ1-1, the V gene TRBV27; weak D call: TRBD1 (6 bases). Trimming shortened V by 2 bases and J by 2 bases, and 12 bases separated the two germline ends. The germline CDR1 and CDR2 sequences are MNHEY and SMNVEV (reference sequence). This CDR3 spans 15 amino acids. CDR3 protein: CASSLVRGVNTEAFF. The CDR3 DNA reads as TGTGCCAGCAGTTTAGTCAGGGGAGTAAACACTGAAGCTTTCTTT.

The chain has TRBV4-2 and TRBJ2-3; D gene uncertain. Germline-derived CDR1 and CDR2 are LGHNA and YNFKEQ. V was cut by 1 base and J by 5 bases, with 7 bases left in between. This CDR3 has 13 amino acids. CDR3 bases: TGTGCCAGCAGCCAAGTCCCCGGAGATACGCAGTATTTT. The encoded protein is CASSQVPGDTQYF.

This chain joins TRBV11-2 and TRBJ1-4; TRBD1 matches 9 bases. The CDR3 has 13 amino acids. V was pared by 5 bases and J by 7 bases, with 2 bases of the junction left unmatched. CDR1 and CDR2 from the germline V gene are SGHAT and FQNNGV. The CDR3 is CASSRGQGEKLFF. The CDR3 bases are TGTGCCAGCAGCCGGGGACAGGGTGAAAAACTGTTTTTT.

The V and J genes are TRBV4-3 and TRBJ1-5; 7 nucleotides agree with TRBD1. Germline loops: CDR1 LGHNA, CDR2 YSLEER. The trim removed 4 bases at V and 7 bases at J, leaving 10 bases unmatched. CDR3 size: 15 residues. The CDR3 reads CASSPDRAPFQPQHF. The CDR3 coding sequence is TGCGCCAGCAGCCCAGACAGGGCGCCCTTCCAGCCCCAGCATTTT.

The chain links TRBV7-2 to TRBJ1-1, with TRBD1 as a possible D gene (6 bases). The CDR3 loop spans 13 amino acids. Trimming took off 2 bases at V and 8 bases at J, with 12 bases between the two ends. From germline, CDR1 is SGHTA and CDR2 FQGNSA. The CDR3 here is CASSLRQAPEAFF. In nucleotides, the CDR3 is TGTGCCAGCAGCTTACGACAGGCCCCAGAAGCTTTCTTT.

A word on this clone: The junction differs from germline at one of its ends, possibly a read error. Other DNA variants within this sample encode the same CDR3. This chain joins TRBV5-6 and TRBJ2-3; TRBD2 agrees at 9 bases. The CDR3 length is 17 residues. Germline CDR1 is SGHDT and CDR2 is YYEEEE. The CDR3: CASSLAPTSGRTDTQYF. The CDR3 DNA follows: TGTGCCAGCAGTTTGGCCCCGACTAGCGGACGCACAGATACGCAGTATTTT.

The rearrangement links TRBV7-2 to TRBJ1-2; a possible D gene is TRBD1 (5 bases). There are 14 residues in the CDR3. The germline V and J ends were trimmed by 0 bases and 4 bases, with 9 bases remaining between them. Germline CDR1 and CDR2: SGHTA and FQGNSA. DNA of the CDR3: TGTGCCAGCAGCTTAGCGCAGGGTTCCTATGGCTACACCTTC. It codes for CASSLAQGSYGYTF.

This clone was seen a handful of times. The gene calls are TRBV6-5 and TRBJ1-2; possible D gene TRBD1, 6 bases. The CDR3 is 11 amino acids. Trimming left V 6 bases short and J 4 bases short, with 6 bases between. CDR1 MNHEY and CDR2 SVGAGI come from the germline V gene. The chain's CDR3 is CASRTGYGYTF. The CDR3, as DNA: TGTGCCAGCAGGACAGGCTATGGCTACACCTTC.

The chain joins TRBV9 to TRBJ1-6; tentatively, D is TRBD1 (5 bases). The CDR3 totals 14 residues. The ends were cut back, 2 bases at V and 7 bases at J, with 10 bases in the middle. Germline values: CDR1 SGDLS, CDR2 YYNGEE. In DNA form, the CDR3 reads TGTGCCAGCAGCGTCTCACCAGGGAATTCACCCCTCCACTTT. It translates to CASSVSPGNSPLHF. Together with reference TRBV9 and TRBJ1-6, the CDR3 gives the full variable domain: DSGVTQTPKHLITATGQRVTLRCSPRSGDLSVYWYQQSLDQGLQFLIQYYNGEERAKGNILERFSAQQFPDLHSELNLSSLELGDSALYFCASSVSPGNSPLHFGNGTRLTVT.

J is TRBJ1-2 and V is TRBV9, with 10 bases aligning to TRBD1. This CDR3 region has 15 residues. CDR1 is SGDLS and CDR2 is YYNGEE in the germline V gene. The V gene end was trimmed by 5 bases and the J gene end by 4 bases; junction bases not matched to a gene: 8. CDR3 in amino acids: CASRKTGGEGYGYTF. The CDR3 bases are TGTGCCAGCAGGAAGACAGGGGGCGAGGGCTATGGCTACACCTTC.

The chain uses TRBV9 and TRBJ2-2; the match to TRBD2 covers 9 bases. CDR3 length: 16 residues. J gave up 1 base and V 0 bases, and 1 base lay outside the gene matches. The germline CDR1 and CDR2 sequences are SGDLS and YYNGEE. The CDR3 loop reads CASSVVLAGNTGELFF. The CDR3, as DNA: TGTGCCAGCAGCGTAGTACTAGCGGGGAACACCGGGGAGCTGTTTTTT. Full variable domain (outside the CDR3, taken from reference TRBV9 and TRBJ2-2): DSGVTQTPKHLITATGQRVTLRCSPRSGDLSVYWYQQSLDQGLQFLIQYYNGEERAKGNILERFSAQQFPDLHSELNLSSLELGDSALYFCASSVVLAGNTGELFFGEGSRLTVL.

The chain carries TRBV6-5 and TRBJ2-7; D may be TRBD1 (5 bases). The CDR3 loop spans 14 amino acids. The germline gives CDR1 MNHEY, CDR2 SVGAGI. Trimming shortened V by 5 bases and J by 6 bases, and 17 bases separated the two germline ends. This CDR3 reads CASSANEARGEQYF. CDR3 in DNA: TGTGCCAGCAGTGCAAACGAAGCAAGGGGCGAGCAGTACTTC.